This T cell receptor beta chain came from a study of CXCR3 chemokines and chemotherapy response in bladder cancer (dated by TCRdb to 2022 to 2024). For the wider study: The study examined whether intratumoral CXCR3 chemokine system activity predicted chemotherapy response in human bladder cancer.

This clonotype is considered medium-sized (0.01 to 0.1%). Its antigen is currently not known. Base qualities are missing; no much larger clone stands one base away. Libraries were prepared through PCR. TCRdb shows the sequencer as Illumina HiSeq 2500. TCRdb reprocessing: public reads trimmed at Q25 with fastp, clones called with MiXCR, in-frame beta chains kept. All rows with the same CDR3 protein become a single entry with the most common DNA and genes. For this sample there are some 8,100 distinct CDR3 sequences; roughly 12% appear just once. Clones ranked in the top ten supply 15% to 20% of the sample. Based on the germline V gene, the CDR1 and CDR2 sequences are MNHNS and SASEGT. The CDR3 starts with the cysteine, ends with the phenylalanine, and has 11 residues. Solely the CDR3 DNA is kept, with 33 bases framed from the first base. V loses 6 bases of germline sequence and J loses 11 bases, and the interval between the two ends is 13 bases.

The sequence joins TRBV6-1 to TRBJ1-1; D gene: possibly TRBD1, on 6 matching bases. The sequence came from a human donor with bladder cancer that responded to neoadjuvant chemotherapy. Specimen collection occurred from a patient whose treatment included neoadjuvant chemotherapy. The CDR3 reads as follows: CASRVYRDAFF. The nucleotide sequence reads as follows: TGTGCCAGCAGGGTCTACAGGGATGCTTTCTTT.